Listed below are T cell receptor beta chains from one sample, sequenced in a study of cytomegalovirus exposure and HLA in healthy donors. Assay: immunoSEQ multiplex PCR; the TCRdb copy retains only in-frame clones and omits some. The data contain around 57,000 clones, roughly 90% of them singletons. The sample consisted of PBMCs. The receptors originated from a man aged 30 to 39 in good health and CMV-seropositive. CDR3s leave out the opening cysteine and the closing phenylalanine or tryptophan.

J gene | V gene | CDR3 protein
TRBJ1-5 | TRBV28 | ASSWGGTKNQPQH
TRBJ2-7 | TRBV28 | ASRPGLTYEQY
. | TRBV5-1 | ASSLNVRSYEQY
TRBJ1-1 | TRBV28 | ASSLVGENNEAF
TRBJ1-5 | TRBV18 | ASSPGTGASLGNQPQH
TRBJ2-1 | TRBV30 | AWSDGTSELDEQF
TRBJ1-3 | TRBV19 | ASNQIGYSSGNAIY
TRBJ2-2 | TRBV7-8 | ASSSPVQGSAVGELF
TRBJ1-1 | TRBV5-1 | ASSLGGNTEAF
TRBJ1-4 | TRBV30 | AWKDYGSTNEKLF
TRBJ2-2 | TRBV27 | ASSLLGRNKNTGELF
TRBJ2-1 | TRBV6-5 | ASSYGSGEQF
TRBJ2-7 | TRBV4-1 | ASSQDKASGYYEQY
TRBJ2-1 | TRBV12-5 | ASGLVYQRVTYNEQF
TRBJ1-4 | TRBV27 | ASSRTGTREKLF
TRBJ2-2 | TRBV6-1 | ASGTLRNTGELF
TRBJ1-1 | TRBV29-1 | SVESRGNTEAF
TRBJ2-2 | TRBV5-1 | ASSLGSNTGELF
TRBJ2-4 | TRBV11-3 | ATAGRGIQY
TRBJ2-1 | TRBV7-3 | ASSLVPTSGFYNEQF
TRBJ1-1 | TRBV19 | ASRNIRGGKNTEAF
TRBJ2-2 | TRBV21-1 | ASSPRTGTGPTGELF
TRBJ1-1 | TRBV7-7 | ASSLSGGTEAF
TRBJ1-2 | TRBV5-4 | ASSLGQGANYGYT
TRBJ2-7 | TRBV12-5 | ASGLSAAYEQY
TRBJ2-2 | TRBV6-5 | AVMRFANTGELF
TRBJ1-2 | TRBV7-8 | ASSFGGGYT
TRBJ1-6 | TRBV6-5 | VSSYRRGRISPLH
TRBJ1-3 | TRBV6-5 | ASRGPGNTIY
TRBJ2-5 | TRBV28 | ASSPADRRGQETQY
TRBJ1-1 | TRBV10-3 | AISGAGNTEAF
TRBJ2-5 | TRBV30 | ACYRRVGETQY
TRBJ1-2 | TRBV6-5 | ASSTDRRRGYGYT
TRBJ1-1 | TRBV6-6 | ASRGGREQIAEAF
TRBJ2-2 | TRBV25-1 | ASSEKGARTGELF